The following is a T cell receptor beta chain sequence with its context. Its target is not known. The sample comes from a study of T cell responses to AZD1222 COVID-19 vaccine. Study-wide points: Researchers report vaccine-associated CD4 TCRs spanning spike, with dominance at 160-218 and 743-854. Recipients of two AZD1222 doses showed rising Spike-specific TCR breadth and depth. Donor demographics were predominantly white British with a female majority; clonal diversity may be underestimated.

Sequencing was performed with immunoSEQ multiplex PCR; in TCRdb, only in-frame clones are kept and a portion is missing. The profile shows around 140,000 clones, around 86% of them singletons. The CDR3 contains 12 residues. The ends were cut back, 4 bases at V and 6 bases at J, with 7 bases in the middle. The sequence was obtained from an adult in good health. The sample in question was peripheral blood, obtained on day 0 of AZD1222 vaccination. V is TRBV12-3 or TRBV12-4 and J is TRBJ1-5, with D unclear. The CDR3 spells CASSSSGQPQHF. The CDR3 DNA follows: TGTGCCAGCAGTTCCTCTGGTCAGCCCCAGCATTTT.